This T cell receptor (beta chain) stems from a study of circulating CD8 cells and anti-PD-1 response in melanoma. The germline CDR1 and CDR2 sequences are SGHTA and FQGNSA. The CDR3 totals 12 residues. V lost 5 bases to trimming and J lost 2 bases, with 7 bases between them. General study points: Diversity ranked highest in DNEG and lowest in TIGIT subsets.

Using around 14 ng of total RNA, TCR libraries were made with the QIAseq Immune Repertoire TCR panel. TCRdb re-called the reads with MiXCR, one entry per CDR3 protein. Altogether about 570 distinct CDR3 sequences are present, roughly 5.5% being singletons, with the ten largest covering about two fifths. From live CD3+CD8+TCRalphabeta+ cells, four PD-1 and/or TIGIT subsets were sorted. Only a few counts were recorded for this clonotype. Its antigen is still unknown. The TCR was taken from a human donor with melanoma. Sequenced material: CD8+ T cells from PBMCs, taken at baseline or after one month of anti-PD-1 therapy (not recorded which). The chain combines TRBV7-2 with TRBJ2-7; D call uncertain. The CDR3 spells CASSHGTYEQYF. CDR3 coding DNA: TGTGCCAGCAGCCATGGGACCTACGAGCAGTACTTC.